A single TCR beta chain is shown here with its context. Produced via immunoSEQ multiplex PCR; TCRdb's table is partial and in-frame only. The data contain about 73,000 clones, roughly 90% of them singletons. These data belong to a study of technical replicates of blood from several donors. J was trimmed by 4 bases and V by 7 bases; bases with no gene match: 5. CDR1 and CDR2 from the germline V gene are SQVTM and ANQGSEA. CDR3 size: 13 residues. The sample taken for sequencing was PBMCs. The J gene is TRBJ1-4, the V gene TRBV29-1; TRBD1 agrees at 8 bases. The clonotype was recovered from a human donor in good health. Some clones in this sample may be carry-over from other donors' samples. CDR3 DNA sequence: TGCAGCGCAACAGGGGGAAGTAATGAAAAACTGTTTTTT. Protein product: CSATGGSNEKLFF.